This T cell receptor beta chain emerged from a study of T cells in Graves' hyperthyroidism and ophthalmopathy. This CDR3 comprises 14 residues. V dropped 2 bases and J dropped 3 bases, with 10 bases sitting between them. The germline gives CDR1 MNHEY, CDR2 SVGAGI. TCR beta CDR3 regions were amplified from RNA. An initial round of RT-PCR targeting the TCR CDR3 relied on the HTBI primer set. TCRdb used MiXCR to reprocess the multiplex PCR reads, holding one entry per CDR3 protein. Of around 56,000 distinct CDR3 sequences in the sample, roughly 50% were seen once. This rearrangement joins TRBV6-5 to TRBJ1-1, with D possibly being TRBD1 (5 bases). The sample comprised blood. The clonotype was recovered from a woman aged 30 to 39 with Graves' ophthalmopathy. Here the CDR3 reads CASSYGRGDTEAFF. Here the CDR3 DNA reads TGTGCCAGCAGTTACGGGCGGGGCGACACTGAAGCTTTCTTT.